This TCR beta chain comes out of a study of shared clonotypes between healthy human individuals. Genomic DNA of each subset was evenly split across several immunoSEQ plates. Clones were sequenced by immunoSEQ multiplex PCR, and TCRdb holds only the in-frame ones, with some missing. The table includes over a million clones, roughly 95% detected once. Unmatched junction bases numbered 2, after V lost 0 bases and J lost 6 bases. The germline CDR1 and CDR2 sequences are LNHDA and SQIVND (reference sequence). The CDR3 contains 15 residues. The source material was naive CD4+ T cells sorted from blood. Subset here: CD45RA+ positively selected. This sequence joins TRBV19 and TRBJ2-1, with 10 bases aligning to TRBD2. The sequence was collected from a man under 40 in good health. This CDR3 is CASSIEAGGGNEQFF. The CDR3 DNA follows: TGTGCCAGTAGTATAGAAGCGGGAGGGGGCAATGAGCAGTTCTTC.